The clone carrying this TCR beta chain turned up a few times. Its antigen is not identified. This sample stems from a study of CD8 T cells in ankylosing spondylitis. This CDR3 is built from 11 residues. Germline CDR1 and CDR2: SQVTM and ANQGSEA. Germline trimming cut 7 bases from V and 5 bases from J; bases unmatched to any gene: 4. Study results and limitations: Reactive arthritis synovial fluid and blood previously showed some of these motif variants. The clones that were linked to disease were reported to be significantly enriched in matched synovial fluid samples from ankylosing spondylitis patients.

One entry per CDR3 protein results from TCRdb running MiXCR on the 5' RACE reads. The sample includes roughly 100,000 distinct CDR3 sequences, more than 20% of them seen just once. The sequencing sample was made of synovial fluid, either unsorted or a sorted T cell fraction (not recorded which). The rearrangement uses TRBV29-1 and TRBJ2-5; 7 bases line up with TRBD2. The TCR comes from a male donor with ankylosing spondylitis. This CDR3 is CSALLAETQYF. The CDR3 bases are TGCAGCGCCCTACTAGCGGAGACCCAGTACTTC.